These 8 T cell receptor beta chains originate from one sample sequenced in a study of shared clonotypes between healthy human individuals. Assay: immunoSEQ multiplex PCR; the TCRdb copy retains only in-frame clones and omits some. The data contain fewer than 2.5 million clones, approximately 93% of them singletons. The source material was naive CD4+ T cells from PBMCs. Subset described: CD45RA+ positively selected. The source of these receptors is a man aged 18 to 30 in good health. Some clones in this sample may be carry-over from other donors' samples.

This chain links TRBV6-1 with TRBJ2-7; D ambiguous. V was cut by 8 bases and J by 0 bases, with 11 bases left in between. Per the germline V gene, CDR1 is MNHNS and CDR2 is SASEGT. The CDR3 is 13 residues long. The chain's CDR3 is CASAQPISYEQYF. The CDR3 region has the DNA TGTGCCAGCGCGCAGCCTATCTCCTACGAGCAGTACTTC.

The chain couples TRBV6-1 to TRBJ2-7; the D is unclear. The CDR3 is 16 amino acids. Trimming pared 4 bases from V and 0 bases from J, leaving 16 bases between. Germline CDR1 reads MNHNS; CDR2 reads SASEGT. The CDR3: CASSARPLLSSYEQYF. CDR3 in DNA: TGTGCCAGCAGTGCCAGACCCTTACTTAGCTCCTACGAGCAGTACTTC.

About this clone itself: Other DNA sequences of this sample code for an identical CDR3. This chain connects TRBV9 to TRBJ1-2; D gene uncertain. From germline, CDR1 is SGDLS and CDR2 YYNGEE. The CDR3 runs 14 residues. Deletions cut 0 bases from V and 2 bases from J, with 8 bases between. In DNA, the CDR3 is TGTGCCAGCAGCGTAGTGACCGCGAACTATGGCTACACCTTC. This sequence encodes CASSVVTANYGYTF.

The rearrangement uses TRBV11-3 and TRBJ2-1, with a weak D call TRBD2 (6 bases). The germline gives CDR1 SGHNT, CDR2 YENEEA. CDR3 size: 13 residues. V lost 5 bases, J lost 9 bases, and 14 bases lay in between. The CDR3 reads CASSDSGGLEQFF. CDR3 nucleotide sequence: TGTGCCAGCAGCGACAGCGGAGGGCTTGAGCAGTTCTTC.

In DNA form, the CDR3 reads TGTGCCAGCAGCGCGGGAGGGAGGGTTATGAACGAGCAGTACTTC. Its translation: CASSAGGRVMNEQYF. The chain carries TRBV9 and TRBJ2-7; 8 bases are shared with TRBD2. Per germline, CDR1 SGDLS and CDR2 YYNGEE. The V gene end was trimmed by 3 bases and the J gene end by 5 bases; junction bases not matched to a gene: 10. This CDR3 is 15 amino acids long.

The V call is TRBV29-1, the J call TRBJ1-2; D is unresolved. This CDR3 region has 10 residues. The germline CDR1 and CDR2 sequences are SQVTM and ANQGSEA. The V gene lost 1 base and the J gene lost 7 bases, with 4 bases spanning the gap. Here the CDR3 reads CSVEGAGYTF. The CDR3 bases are TGCAGCGTTGAAGGAGCTGGCTACACCTTC. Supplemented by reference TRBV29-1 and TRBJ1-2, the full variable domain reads SAVISQKPSRDICQRGTSLTIQCQVDSQVTMMFWYRQQPGQSLTLIATANQGSEATYESGFVIDKFPISRPNLTFSTLTVSNMSPEDSSIYLCSVEGAGYTFGSGTRLTVV.

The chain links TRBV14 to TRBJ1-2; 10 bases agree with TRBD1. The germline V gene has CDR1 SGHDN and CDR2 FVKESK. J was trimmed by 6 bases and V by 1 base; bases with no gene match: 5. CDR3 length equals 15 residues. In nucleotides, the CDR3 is TGTGCCAGCAGCCAAGGTCCCGGGACAGGGGATGGCTACACCTTC. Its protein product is CASSQGPGTGDGYTF.

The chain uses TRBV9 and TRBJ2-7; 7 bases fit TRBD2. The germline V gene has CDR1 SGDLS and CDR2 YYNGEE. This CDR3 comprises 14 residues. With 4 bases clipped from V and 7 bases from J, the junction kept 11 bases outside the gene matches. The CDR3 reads CASSTPSSGGEQYF. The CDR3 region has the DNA TGTGCCAGCAGCACCCCGTCTAGCGGAGGAGAGCAGTACTTC.